This TCR beta chain was sequenced in a study of blood T cells in healthy people across ages. Looking at the study overall: Template-switching capture recovered about one barcoded beta molecule per two T cells.

The germline gives CDR1 MNHEY, CDR2 SMNVEV (reference sequence). The ends lost 8 bases at V and 4 bases at J; junction bases unmatched: 20. This CDR3 has 18 amino acids. Donors were healthy Caucasian individuals from Russia aged about 6 to 95. For the second PCR, which ran for 7 to 11 cycles, a sample-barcoded 5' primer and a J-beta primer mix were used. Every cDNA molecule carried a tag from a template-switch adaptor bearing 12 random nucleotides. TCRdb reanalysed the 5' RACE reads using MiXCR and keeps one entry per CDR3 protein. The sample has over a million distinct CDR3 sequences; roughly 59% are singletons.

The gene calls are TRBV27 and TRBJ2-7, with 10 bases aligning to TRBD2. The sample taken for sequencing was blood. The TCR originated in a man between 18 and 29 years old in good health. The CDR3 is CASRKDPFGLAGDYEQYF. In nucleotides, the CDR3 is TGTGCCAGCCGAAAAGACCCATTTGGGCTAGCGGGGGATTACGAGCAGTACTTC.